Listed below are T cell receptor beta chains from one sample, sequenced in a study of T cells in Graves' hyperthyroidism and ophthalmopathy. MiXCR, run by TCRdb on the multiplex PCR reads, gives a single entry per CDR3 protein. The sample holds hundreds of thousands of distinct CDR3 sequences, 14% to 15% seen once. The sample comprised blood. The receptors were gathered from a woman in her thirties or forties with Graves' ophthalmopathy. The CDR3 runs from the conserved cysteine through the conserved F or W. The order of the fields is J gene, D gene, clone size, V gene, CDR3 protein, CDR3 DNA. A D gene is named only where the DNA matches it firmly. For some rows the clone size is stated as once, few or many, or as a class when expanded; others skip it.

TRBJ1-3	.	many	TRBV20-1	CSARDGGSSGNTIYF	TGCAGTGCTAGAGATGGGGGAAGCTCTGGAAACACCATATATTTT
TRBJ1-1	.	many	TRBV12-3/TRBV12-4	CASSLVDNTEAFF	TGTGCCAGCAGTTTAGTGGATAACACTGAAGCTTTCTTT
TRBJ1-1	.	.	TRBV20-1	CSARDLGGWGNTEAFF	TGCAGTGCTAGAGATCTGGGGGGCTGGGGGAACACTGAAGCTTTCTTT
TRBJ2-2	TRBD2	few	TRBV9	CASQPSSGRNTGELFF	TGTGCCAGCCAGCCTTCTAGCGGTAGAAACACCGGGGAGCTGTTTTTT
TRBJ1-2	.	many	TRBV28	CASRTPGATHTEKGYTF	TGTGCCAGCAGAACCCCCGGGGCCACCCACACGGAGAAAGGCTACACCTTC
TRBJ1-2	.	few	TRBV30	CAWKRGPGRGYTF	TGTGCCTGGAAGAGGGGCCCGGGGAGGGGCTACACCTTC
TRBJ2-5	TRBD1	.	TRBV15	CATSRGDQGGLGETQYF	TGTGCCACCAGCAGAGGCGATCAAGGGGGCCTAGGGGAGACCCAGTACTTC
TRBJ1-2	.	.	TRBV12-3/TRBV12-4	CASSEGFPYGYTF	TGTGCCAGCAGCGAAGGGTTCCCCTATGGCTACACCTTC
TRBJ2-2	TRBD2	many	TRBV12-3/TRBV12-4	CASTQGLAGATGELFF	TGTGCCAGCACCCAAGGACTAGCGGGAGCAACCGGGGAGCTGTTTTTT
TRBJ1-2	.	few	TRBV11-1	CASSLELGRSDYGYTF	TGTGCCAGCAGCTTGGAGCTTGGAAGGTCGGACTATGGCTACACCTTC
TRBJ1-3	.	many	TRBV15	CATSFAGNTIYF	TGTGCCACCAGCTTCGCTGGAAACACCATATATTTT
TRBJ1-2	TRBD1	many	TRBV12-3/TRBV12-4	CASSLGQGGYYGYTF	TGTGCCAGCAGTTTAGGACAGGGGGGTTACTATGGCTACACCTTC
TRBJ1-2	.	many	TRBV10-3	CAISEQDYGYTF	TGTGCCATCAGTGAACAGGACTATGGCTACACCTTC
TRBJ1-2	.	many	TRBV20-1	CSASPTDNYGYTF	TGCAGTGCTAGCCCGACGGATAACTATGGCTACACCTTC
TRBJ2-7	TRBD1	many	TRBV6-1	CASRTGTAYEQYF	TGTGCCAGCAGAACCGGGACAGCCTACGAGCAGTACTTC
TRBJ2-7	TRBD2	many	TRBV10-3	CAITSGASYEQYF	TGTGCCATTACTAGCGGGGCCTCCTACGAGCAGTACTTC
TRBJ1-2	TRBD1	many	TRBV27	CASSLWDRDRVNGYTF	TGTGCCAGCAGTTTATGGGACAGGGATCGGGTAAATGGCTACACCTTC
TRBJ2-5	TRBD1	many	TRBV4-3	CASSQGRDRALETQYF	TGCGCCAGCAGCCAAGGCCGGGACAGGGCTTTAGAGACCCAGTACTTC
TRBJ1-2	.	many	TRBV27	CASSREGTSYGYTF	TGTGCCAGCAGCCGGGAAGGAACCTCTTATGGCTACACCTTC
TRBJ2-6	.	.	TRBV27	CASSFRVTSSGANVLTF	TGTGCCAGCAGTTTTCGTGTCACCAGCTCTGGGGCCAACGTCCTGACTTTC
TRBJ2-7	TRBD2	many	TRBV11-2	CASSLVLAGQTPWGYEQYF	TGTGCCAGCAGCTTAGTACTAGCGGGACAGACCCCGTGGGGCTACGAGCAGTACTTC
TRBJ2-7	TRBD1	many	TRBV7-9	CASSSPTGTERYEQYF	TGTGCCAGCAGCTCACCTACCGGGACAGAACGCTACGAGCAGTACTTC
TRBJ2-7	.	.	TRBV10-3	CAISDGALRGQYF	TGTGCCATCAGTGACGGGGCCTTGAGAGGGCAGTACTTC
TRBJ2-2	TRBD1	.	TRBV20-1	CSARPNTGGARTGELFF	TGCAGTGCTAGACCCAACACAGGGGGCGCACGGACCGGGGAGCTGTTTTTT
TRBJ2-7	.	.	TRBV27	CASKRGGPYEQYF	TGTGCCAGCAAAAGGGGCGGCCCCTACGAGCAGTACTTC
TRBJ1-5	.	.	TRBV28	CASSPPRTGFGQPQHF	TGTGCCAGCAGCCCCCCCCGGACCGGGTTTGGGCAGCCCCAGCATTTT
TRBJ1-2	.	many	TRBV28	CASRQVGFSNYGYTF	TGTGCCAGCAGGCAGGTTGGCTTCAGTAACTATGGCTACACCTTC
TRBJ2-3	.	few	TRBV7-2	CASSFPGLPQTQYF	TGTGCCAGCAGCTTTCCCGGACTCCCCCAAACGCAGTATTTT
TRBJ2-7	.	.	TRBV5-1	CASSLETDSYEQYF	TGCGCCAGCAGCTTGGAGACAGACTCCTACGAGCAGTACTTC
TRBJ1-2	.	many	TRBV11-2	CASSSEGDGYTF	TGTGCCAGCAGCTCAGAGGGGGATGGCTACACCTTC
TRBJ2-7	TRBD2	many	TRBV7-2	CASSRSGANYEQYF	TGTGCCAGCAGTCGGAGCGGGGCTAACTACGAGCAGTACTTC
TRBJ1-3	.	many	TRBV27	CASSLSRSSGNTIYF	TGTGCCAGCAGTTTATCTCGGAGCTCTGGAAACACCATATATTTT
TRBJ2-2	TRBD1	few	TRBV12-3/TRBV12-4	CASTGTGAGTGELFF	TGTGCCAGCACCGGGACAGGGGCAGGAACCGGGGAGCTGTTTTTT
TRBJ2-6	.	many	TRBV12-3/TRBV12-4	CASSLVGRFSPGANVLTF	TGTGCCAGCAGTTTGGTGGGTAGATTTAGTCCTGGGGCCAACGTCCTGACTTTC
TRBJ2-4	.	many	TRBV20-1	CSAREAGRGSKNIQYF	TGCAGTGCTAGAGAGGCAGGGCGGGGTTCCAAAAACATTCAGTACTTC
TRBJ1-3	.	many	TRBV12-3/TRBV12-4	CASSLARGRTSGNTIYF	TGTGCCAGCAGTTTAGCACGCGGCCGTACCTCTGGAAACACCATATATTTT
TRBJ1-1	.	.	TRBV6-2/TRBV6-3	CASSYSPMEDTEAFF	TGTGCCAGCAGTTACTCGCCAATGGAGGACACTGAAGCTTTCTTT
TRBJ1-5	.	many	TRBV10-3	CAISEGQLSNQPQHF	TGTGCCATCAGTGAAGGACAGCTAAGCAATCAGCCCCAGCATTTT
TRBJ2-1	TRBD1	many	TRBV6-5	CASSYSVRTGNNEQFF	TGTGCCAGCAGTTACTCGGTTAGGACAGGGAACAATGAGCAGTTCTTC
TRBJ2-7	.	many	TRBV20-1	CSARAGVGLYEQYF	TGCAGTGCTAGGGCCGGGGTAGGCTTGTACGAGCAGTACTTC
TRBJ1-1	.	many	TRBV24-1	CATAGDTNTEAFF	TGTGCCACCGCCGGGGACACCAACACTGAAGCTTTCTTT
TRBJ2-2	.	.	TRBV29-1	CSVDSGTTGELFF	TGCAGCGTTGATTCGGGGACAACCGGGGAGCTGTTTTTT
TRBJ2-7	TRBD2	many	TRBV30	CAGDYLAGYEQYF	TGTGCCGGGGACTATCTAGCGGGATACGAGCAGTACTTC
TRBJ2-6	.	.	TRBV29-1	CSVAGAGANVLTF	TGCAGCGTTGCAGGGGCTGGGGCCAACGTCCTGACTTTC
TRBJ2-7	TRBD2	few	TRBV6-1	CASRTSYGSNEQYF	TGTGCCAGCAGGACTAGCTACGGTTCCAACGAGCAGTACTTC
TRBJ1-2	.	many	TRBV6-1	CASSVGENYGYTF	TGTGCCAGCAGTGTTGGAGAAAACTATGGCTACACCTTC
TRBJ1-2	.	many	TRBV29-1	CSVGTGHDYGYTF	TGCAGCGTTGGAACAGGGCATGACTATGGCTACACCTTC
TRBJ1-2	TRBD1	many	TRBV6-2/TRBV6-3	CASSRTGSNYGYTF	TGTGCCAGCAGCCGGACAGGGTCTAACTATGGCTACACCTTC
TRBJ1-1	.	many	TRBV28	CASSLSQPTEAFF	TGTGCCAGCAGTTTAAGCCAGCCCACTGAAGCTTTCTTT
TRBJ2-2	.	many	TRBV15	CATSREGVNTGELFF	TGTGCCACCAGCAGAGAGGGCGTGAACACCGGGGAGCTGTTTTTT
TRBJ1-1	.	.	TRBV3-1	CASSLPTGDEAFF	TGTGCCAGCAGCCTTCCGACGGGCGATGAAGCTTTCTTT
TRBJ1-1	.	many	TRBV30	CAWEAREAFF	TGTGCCTGGGAAGCCCGGGAGGCTTTCTTT
TRBJ2-7	.	many	TRBV27	CASSSPSSYEQYF	TGTGCCAGCAGTTCGCCGTCCTCCTACGAGCAGTACTTC
TRBJ2-5	.	many	TRBV5-1	CASTRLGQLQETQYF	TGCGCCAGCACCAGACTGGGGCAGCTCCAAGAGACCCAGTACTTC
TRBJ1-6	.	many	TRBV20-1	CSARDKGSPLHF	TGCAGTGCTAGAGATAAGGGTTCACCCCTCCACTTT